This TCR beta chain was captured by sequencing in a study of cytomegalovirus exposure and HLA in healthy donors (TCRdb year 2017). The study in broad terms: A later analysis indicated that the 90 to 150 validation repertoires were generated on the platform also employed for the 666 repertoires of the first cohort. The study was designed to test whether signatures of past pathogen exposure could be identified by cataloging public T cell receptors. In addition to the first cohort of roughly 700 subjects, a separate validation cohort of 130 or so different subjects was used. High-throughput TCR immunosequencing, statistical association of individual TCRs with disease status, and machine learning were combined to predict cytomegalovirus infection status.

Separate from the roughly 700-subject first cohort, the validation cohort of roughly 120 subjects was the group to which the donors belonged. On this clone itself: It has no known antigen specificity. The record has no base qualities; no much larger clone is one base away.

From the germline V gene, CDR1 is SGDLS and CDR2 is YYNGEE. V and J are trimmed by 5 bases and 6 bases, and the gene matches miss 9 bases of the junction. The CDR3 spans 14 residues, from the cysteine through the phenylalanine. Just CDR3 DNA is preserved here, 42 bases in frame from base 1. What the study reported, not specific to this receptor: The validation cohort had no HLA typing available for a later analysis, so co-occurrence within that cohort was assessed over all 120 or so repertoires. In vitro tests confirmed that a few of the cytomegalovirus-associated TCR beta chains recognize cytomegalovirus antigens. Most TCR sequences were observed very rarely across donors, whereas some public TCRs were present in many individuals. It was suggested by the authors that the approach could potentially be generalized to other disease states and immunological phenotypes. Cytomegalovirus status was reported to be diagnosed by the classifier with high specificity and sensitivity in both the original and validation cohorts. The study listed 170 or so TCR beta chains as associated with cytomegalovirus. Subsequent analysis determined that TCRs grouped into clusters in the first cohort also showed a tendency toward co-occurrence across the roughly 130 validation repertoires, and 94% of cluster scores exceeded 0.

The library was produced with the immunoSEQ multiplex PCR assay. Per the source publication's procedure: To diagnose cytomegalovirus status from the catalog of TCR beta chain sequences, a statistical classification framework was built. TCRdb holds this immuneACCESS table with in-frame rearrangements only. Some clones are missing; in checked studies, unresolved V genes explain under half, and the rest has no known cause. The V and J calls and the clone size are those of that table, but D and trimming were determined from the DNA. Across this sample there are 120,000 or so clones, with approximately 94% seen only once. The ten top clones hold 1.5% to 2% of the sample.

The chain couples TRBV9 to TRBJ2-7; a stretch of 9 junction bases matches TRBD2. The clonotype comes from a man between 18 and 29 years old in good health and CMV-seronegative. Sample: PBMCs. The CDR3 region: CASSSSGKPFEQYF. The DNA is TGTGCCAGCAGTTCTAGCGGGAAACCCTTCGAGCAGTACTTC.